A selection of T cell receptor beta chains follows, all from one sample in a study of cytomegalovirus exposure and HLA in healthy donors. TCRdb's copy holds only in-frame clones and misses some; the assay was immunoSEQ multiplex PCR. The repertoire holds 170,000 or so clones, with around four fifths as singletons. Sequenced sample: PBMCs. These receptors all come from a woman aged 45-59 years in good health and CMV-seropositive. Each CDR3 is given with its conserved first and last residue. A D gene is named only where the DNA matches it firmly. A clone size is listed for some rows: how often the clone was seen (once, few, many), or a class if it is expanded.

j_call d_call v_call cdr3_length clone_size cdr3_aa cdr3_nt
TRBJ1-1 . TRBV29-1 14 . CSVEVAGLNTEAFF TGCAGCGTTGAGGTTGCGGGATTGAACACTGAAGCTTTCTTT
TRBJ1-3 . TRBV5-1 16 . CASSLAQGFSGNTIYF TGCGCCAGCAGCTTGGCCCAGGGCTTCTCTGGAAACACCATATATTTT
TRBJ1-6 . TRBV6-1 13 . CASRSRQDSPLHF TGTGCCAGCAGGAGCAGGCAGGATTCACCCCTCCACTTT
TRBJ1-4 . TRBV6-6 13 . CASEGDISEKLFF TGTGCCAGCGAAGGGGACATTAGTGAAAAACTGTTTTTT
TRBJ2-2 . TRBV11-3 15 . CASSLRRGLTGELFF TGTGCCAGCAGCTTACGGCGGGGTCTAACCGGGGAGCTGTTTTTT
TRBJ1-4 . TRBV7-2 15 . CASSSLGGTNEKLFF TGTGCCAGCAGCTCCCTGGGGGGGACTAATGAAAAACTGTTTTTT
TRBJ1-5 TRBD1 TRBV10-3 15 . CAIILDRASYQPQHF TGTGCCATCATCCTCGACAGGGCCTCATATCAGCCCCAGCATTTT
TRBJ1-4 TRBD1 TRBV7-9 16 . CSSSLRTGGANEKLFF TGTTCCAGCAGCTTACGCACAGGGGGAGCTAATGAAAAACTGTTTTTT
TRBJ2-5 TRBD2 TRBV6-6 15 . CASSRNSGGSTAQYF TGTGCCAGCAGTAGGAATAGCGGGGGGTCCACGGCCCAGTACTTC
TRBJ2-3 . TRBV5-1 14 once CASSRGGGQDTQYF TGCGCCAGCAGCCGCGGAGGAGGGCAGGATACGCAGTATTTT
TRBJ1-2 TRBD1 TRBV29-1 15 . CSVPTGAPGPYGYTF TGCAGCGTTCCGACAGGGGCCCCGGGACCCTATGGCTACACCTTC
TRBJ2-1 . TRBV20-1 11 . CSFLIYNEQFF TGCAGCTTCCTTATCTACAATGAGCAGTTCTTC
TRBJ1-2 TRBD1 TRBV10-3 14 . CAIRETTGGHGYTF TGTGCCATCAGAGAAACCACAGGGGGCCATGGCTACACCTTC
TRBJ2-1 TRBD2 TRBV7-3 17 . CASSPGLAGGFYNEQFF TGTGCCAGCAGCCCTGGACTAGCGGGGGGCTTCTACAATGAGCAGTTCTTC
TRBJ1-5 . TRBV1 11 . CTSSQPPAQHF TGCACCAGCAGCCAACCCCCGGCCCAGCATTTT
TRBJ2-1 . TRBV5-4 14 . CASSIPGTYNEQFF TGTGCCAGCAGCATCCCCGGGACCTACAATGAGCAGTTCTTC
TRBJ2-7 TRBD1 TRBV5-8 15 . CASSYTGGQIYEQYF TGTGCCAGCAGTTATACAGGGGGTCAAATCTACGAGCAGTACTTC
TRBJ1-2 . TRBV2 11 . CATAGYYGYTF TGTGCCACCGCAGGGTACTATGGCTACACCTTC
TRBJ1-2 TRBD1 TRBV5-6 15 . CASTIRGRFAGGYTF TGTGCCAGTACTATCAGGGGGCGGTTCGCCGGGGGCTACACCTTC
TRBJ2-2 . TRBV11-2 14 . CASSPGQYTGELFF TGTGCCAGCAGCCCCGGACAGTACACCGGGGAGCTGTTTTTT
TRBJ2-5 TRBD2 TRBV11-2 15 . CASSWASGKQETQYF TGTGCCAGCAGCTGGGCTAGCGGGAAGCAAGAGACCCAGTACTTC
TRBJ1-1 . TRBV19 14 . CASSSLRGFLEAFF TGTGCCAGTAGTAGCCTCAGGGGATTTTTGGAAGCTTTCTTT
TRBJ1-4 TRBD1 TRBV19 15 . CASSLTTGANEKLFF TGTGCCAGTAGTTTGACGACAGGGGCTAATGAAAAACTGTTTTTT
TRBJ1-2 . TRBV28 12 . CASSDSNYGYTF TGTGCCAGCTCCGACTCTAACTATGGCTACACCTTC
TRBJ2-7 TRBD1 TRBV18 15 . CASSPTGLVRNEQYF TGTGCCAGCTCACCGACAGGGCTGGTCAGAAACGAGCAGTACTTC
TRBJ2-1 . TRBV27 16 . CASSLQSASSYNEQFF TGTGCCAGCAGTCTACAAAGCGCTAGCTCCTACAATGAGCAGTTCTTC
TRBJ2-3 TRBD2 TRBV2 13 . CASRSAGGDTQYF TGTGCCAGCAGGTCCGCGGGGGGCGATACGCAGTATTTT
TRBJ2-5 . TRBV9 15 . CASSVGTRAEETQYF TGTGCCAGCAGCGTAGGGACTCGGGCCGAAGAGACCCAGTACTTC
TRBJ1-5 . TRBV6-1 13 . CASRGRDNQPQHF TGTGCCAGCAGGGGGAGGGACAATCAGCCCCAGCATTTT
TRBJ2-3 TRBD2 TRBV19 15 few CASRTSGGSTDTQYF TGTGCCAGTCGGACTAGCGGGGGCAGCACAGATACGCAGTATTTT
TRBJ1-2 TRBD1 TRBV6-6 12 . CASSPQGVGPLF TGTGCCAGCAGTCCGCAGGGGGTCGGGCCCCTCTTC
TRBJ1-2 . TRBV9 14 . CASSVSDLNYGYTF TGTGCCAGCAGCGTCTCAGATCTTAACTATGGCTACACCTTC
TRBJ2-5 . TRBV6-1 14 . CASWDRGVGETQYF TGTGCCAGCTGGGATCGCGGGGTAGGAGAGACCCAGTACTTC
TRBJ2-1 . TRBV7-9 12 . CASSLTVNEQFF TGTGCCAGCAGCTTAACTGTCAATGAGCAGTTCTTC
TRBJ2-5 TRBD1 TRBV5-4 16 . CASSFSGRGRGETQYF TGTGCCAGCAGCTTTTCGGGCAGGGGGCGCGGGGAGACCCAGTACTTC
TRBJ2-7 . TRBV30 13 . CAWSSKRPNEQYF TGTGCCTGGAGTAGTAAGCGTCCGAATGAGCAGTACTTC
TRBJ2-7 . TRBV5-6 11 . CASSLKYEQYF TGTGCCAGCAGCCTTAAATACGAGCAGTACTTC
TRBJ1-1 . TRBV12-5 16 . CASGLVSVRQGDEAFF TGTGCTAGTGGTTTGGTCTCCGTCCGGCAGGGCGATGAAGCTTTCTTT
TRBJ1-5 . TRBV29-1 13 . CSVVVTGNQPQHF TGCAGCGTTGTGGTAACAGGGAATCAGCCCCAGCATTTT
TRBJ2-1 TRBD2 TRBV5-1 16 few CASSPKAGGGNNEQFF TGCGCCAGCAGCCCAAAGGCAGGCGGGGGAAACAATGAGCAGTTCTTC
TRBJ1-5 TRBD1 TRBV19 15 . CASSKGGQGRKPQHF TGTGCCAGTAGTAAGGGCGGACAGGGGAGAAAGCCCCAGCATTTT
TRBJ1-1 TRBD1 TRBV4-2 15 . CASSQPGQGNTEAFF TGTGCCAGCAGCCAACCGGGACAGGGTAACACTGAAGCTTTCTTT
TRBJ2-7 . TRBV9 13 . CASSPSFPYEQYF TGTGCCAGCAGCCCGTCTTTCCCCTACGAGCAGTACTTC
TRBJ1-2 TRBD1 TRBV18 14 . CASTDREANYGYTF TGTGCCAGCACGGACAGGGAGGCTAACTATGGCTACACCTTC
TRBJ2-3 . TRBV5-6 13 . CASSLSGEDTQYF TGTGCCAGCAGCCTTTCCGGGGAAGATACGCAGTATTTT
TRBJ1-1 . TRBV7-2 14 . CASSLGELYTEAFF TGTGCCAGCAGCTTAGGAGAGCTCTACACTGAAGCTTTCTTT
TRBJ2-7 TRBD1 TRBV7-6 14 few CASSLTGEPYEQYF TGTGCCAGCAGCTTGACAGGGGAGCCCTACGAGCAGTACTTC
TRBJ1-1 . TRBV7-9 14 . CASSLGARNTEAFF TGTGCCAGCAGCCTCGGAGCCCGAAACACTGAAGCTTTCTTT
TRBJ2-7 TRBD2 TRBV5-1 17 . CASSLGTSGGTSYEQYF TGCGCCAGCAGCTTAGGGACTAGCGGGGGGACCTCCTACGAGCAGTACTTC
TRBJ2-1 TRBD2 TRBV2 20 . CASIGLRTSGGPSSYNEQFF TGTGCCAGCATTGGCCTGAGGACTAGCGGGGGGCCGAGCTCCTACAATGAGCAGTTCTTC
TRBJ2-7 TRBD1 TRBV6-1 14 . CASSSSGTGYEQYF TGTGCCAGCAGTTCCTCCGGGACAGGCTACGAGCAGTACTTC
TRBJ1-3 . TRBV10-3 17 once CAILSPPGPSSGNTIYF TGTGCCATCCTATCCCCCCCAGGGCCCTCGTCTGGAAACACCATATATTTT
TRBJ1-1 TRBD1 TRBV19 15 . CASSTLQGAGTEAFF TGTGCCAGTAGTACCCTACAGGGGGCAGGAACTGAAGCTTTCTTT
TRBJ1-3 . TRBV6-5 13 . CASTEASGNTIYF TGTGCCAGCACTGAAGCCTCTGGAAACACCATATATTTT
TRBJ2-3 TRBD2 TRBV7-9 18 . CASSLPSGGQAGTDTQYF TGTGCCAGCAGCTTACCTAGCGGGGGGCAAGCAGGCACAGATACGCAGTATTTT
TRBJ1-3 . TRBV15 15 . CATSRDSTSGNTIYF TGTGCCACCAGCAGAGATAGCACCTCTGGAAACACCATATATTTT
TRBJ2-7 TRBD1 TRBV9 15 . CASSPSTGDPGEQYF TGTGCCAGCAGCCCCTCGACAGGGGATCCTGGCGAGCAGTACTTC
TRBJ1-2 TRBD1 TRBV5-1 14 . CASSLTGGAGGYTF TGCGCCAGCAGCCTAACAGGGGGCGCGGGAGGCTACACCTTC
TRBJ1-4 TRBD1 TRBV6-6 14 . CAGSSDRVGTKLFF TGTGCCGGCAGTTCTGACAGGGTAGGGACAAAACTGTTTTTT